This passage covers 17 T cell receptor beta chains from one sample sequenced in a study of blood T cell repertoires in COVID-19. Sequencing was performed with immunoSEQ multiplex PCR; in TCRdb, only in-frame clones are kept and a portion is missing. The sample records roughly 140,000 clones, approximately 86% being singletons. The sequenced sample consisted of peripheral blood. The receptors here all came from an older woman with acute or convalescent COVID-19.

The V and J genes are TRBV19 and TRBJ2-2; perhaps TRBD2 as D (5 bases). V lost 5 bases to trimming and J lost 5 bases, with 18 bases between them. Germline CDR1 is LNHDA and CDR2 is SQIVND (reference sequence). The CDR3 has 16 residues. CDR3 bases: TGTGCCAGTAGTGGGGATATTCGGGGAAGAACCGGGGAGCTGTTTTTT. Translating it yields CASSGDIRGRTGELFF.

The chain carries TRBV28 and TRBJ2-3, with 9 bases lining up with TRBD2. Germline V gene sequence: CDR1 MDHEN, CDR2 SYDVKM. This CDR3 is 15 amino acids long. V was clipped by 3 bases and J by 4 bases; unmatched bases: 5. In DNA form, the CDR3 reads TGTGCCAGCAGTTTGGCGGGGGGGCCCCCAGATACGCAGTATTTT. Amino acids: CASSLAGGPPDTQYF.

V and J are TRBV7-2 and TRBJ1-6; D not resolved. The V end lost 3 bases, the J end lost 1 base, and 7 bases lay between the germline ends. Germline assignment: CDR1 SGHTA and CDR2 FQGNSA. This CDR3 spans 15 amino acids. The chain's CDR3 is CASSFSGSYNSPLHF. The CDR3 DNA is TGTGCCAGCAGCTTCTCAGGTTCCTATAATTCACCCCTCCACTTT.

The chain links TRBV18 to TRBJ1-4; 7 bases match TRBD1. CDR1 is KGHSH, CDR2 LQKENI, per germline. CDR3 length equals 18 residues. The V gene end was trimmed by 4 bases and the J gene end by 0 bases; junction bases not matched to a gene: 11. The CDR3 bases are TGTGCCAGCTCACTTGGGAATACAGGGGCCGCAACTAATGAAAAACTGTTTTTT. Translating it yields CASSLGNTGAATNEKLFF. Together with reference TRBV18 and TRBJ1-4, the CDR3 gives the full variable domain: NAGVMQNPRHLVRRRGQEARLRCSPMKGHSHVYWYRQLPEEGLKFMVYLQKENIIDESGMPKERFSAEFPKEGPSILRIQQVVRGDSAAYFCASSLGNTGAATNEKLFFGSGTQLSVL.

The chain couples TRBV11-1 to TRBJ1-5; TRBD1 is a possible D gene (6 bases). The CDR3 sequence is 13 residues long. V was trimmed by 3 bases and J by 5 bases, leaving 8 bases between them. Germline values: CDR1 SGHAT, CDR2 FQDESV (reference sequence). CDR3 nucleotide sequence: TGTGCCAGCAGCTTCAGGGGTGATCAGCCCCAGCATTTT. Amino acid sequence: CASSFRGDQPQHF.

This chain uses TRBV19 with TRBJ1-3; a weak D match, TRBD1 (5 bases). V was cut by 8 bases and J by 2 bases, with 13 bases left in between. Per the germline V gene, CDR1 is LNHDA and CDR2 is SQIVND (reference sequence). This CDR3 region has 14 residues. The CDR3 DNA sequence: TGTGCCAGTGGAAAGAGCAGGGCTGGAAACACCATATATTTT. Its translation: CASGKSRAGNTIYF.

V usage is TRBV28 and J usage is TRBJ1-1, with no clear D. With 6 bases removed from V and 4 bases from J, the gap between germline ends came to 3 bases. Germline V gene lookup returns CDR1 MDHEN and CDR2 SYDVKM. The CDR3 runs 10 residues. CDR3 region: CASRATEAFF. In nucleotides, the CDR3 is TGTGCCAGCAGAGCCACTGAAGCTTTCTTT.

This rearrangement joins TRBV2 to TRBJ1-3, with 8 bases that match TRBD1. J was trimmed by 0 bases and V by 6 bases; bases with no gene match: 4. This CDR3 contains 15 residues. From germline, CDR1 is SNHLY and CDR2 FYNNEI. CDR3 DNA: TGTGCCAGCAGGACACAGGGGGTCTCTGGAAACACCATATATTTT. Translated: CASRTQGVSGNTIYF.

The CDR3 is CASSLRANTGELFF. Written as DNA, the CDR3 is TGTGCCAGCAGCTTAAGAGCTAACACCGGGGAGCTGTTTTTT. The chain couples TRBV7-9 to TRBJ2-2; D gene unclear. In germline, CDR1 is SEHNR, CDR2 FQNEAQ (reference sequence). V was pared by 2 bases and J by 2 bases, with 6 bases between. The CDR3 sequence is 14 residues long.

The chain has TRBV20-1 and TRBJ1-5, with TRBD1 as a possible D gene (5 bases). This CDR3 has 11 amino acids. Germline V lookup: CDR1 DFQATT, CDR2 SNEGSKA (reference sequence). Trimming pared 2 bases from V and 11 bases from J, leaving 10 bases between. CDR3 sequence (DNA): TGCAGTGCTAGATTAGGGGAAACCCAGCATTTT. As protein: CSARLGETQHF.

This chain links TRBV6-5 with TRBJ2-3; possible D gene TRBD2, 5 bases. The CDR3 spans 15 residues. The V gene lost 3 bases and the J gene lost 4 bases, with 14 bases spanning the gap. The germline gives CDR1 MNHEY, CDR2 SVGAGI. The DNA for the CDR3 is TGTGCCAGCAGTTATCGGGGTCTTAGGTCAGATACGCAGTATTTT. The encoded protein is CASSYRGLRSDTQYF.

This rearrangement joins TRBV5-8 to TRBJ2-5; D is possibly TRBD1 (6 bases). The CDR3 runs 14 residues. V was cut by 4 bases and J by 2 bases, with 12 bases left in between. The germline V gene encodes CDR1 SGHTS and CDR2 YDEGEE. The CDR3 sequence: CASSPWQGQETQYF. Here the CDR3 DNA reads TGTGCCAGCAGCCCTTGGCAGGGGCAAGAGACCCAGTACTTC.

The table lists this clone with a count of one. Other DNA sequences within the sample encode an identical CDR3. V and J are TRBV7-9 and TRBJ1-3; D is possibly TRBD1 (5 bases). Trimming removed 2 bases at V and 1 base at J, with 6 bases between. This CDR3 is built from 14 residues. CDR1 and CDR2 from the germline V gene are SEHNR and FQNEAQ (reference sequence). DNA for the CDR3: TGTGCCAGCAGCTTAAGGGGTTCTGGAAACACCATATATTTT. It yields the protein CASSLRGSGNTIYF.

CDR3 amino acids: CASSSSRLRGGDTQYF. The CDR3 DNA follows: TGTGCCAGCAGCTCCTCGAGACTGCGGGGCGGGGATACGCAGTATTTT. J is TRBJ2-3 and V is TRBV13; D is possibly TRBD2 (6 bases). The CDR3 is 16 residues long. V was shortened by 4 bases and J by 6 bases, with 20 bases between the two germline ends. Germline CDR1 is PRHDT and CDR2 is FYEKMQ (reference sequence).

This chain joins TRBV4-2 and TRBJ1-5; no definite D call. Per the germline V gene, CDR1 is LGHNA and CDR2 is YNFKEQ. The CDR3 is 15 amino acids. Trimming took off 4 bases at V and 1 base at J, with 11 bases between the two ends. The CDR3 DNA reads TGTGCCAGCAGCCCGGAGGAAGGGAGCAATCAGCCCCAGCATTTT. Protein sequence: CASSPEEGSNQPQHF.

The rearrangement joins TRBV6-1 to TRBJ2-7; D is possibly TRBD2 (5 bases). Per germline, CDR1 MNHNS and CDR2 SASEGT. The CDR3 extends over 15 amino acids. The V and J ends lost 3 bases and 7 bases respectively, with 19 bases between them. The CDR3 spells CASSDRGKVPWEQYV. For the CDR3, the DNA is TGTGCCAGCAGTGACCGGGGTAAAGTCCCCTGGGAGCAGTACGTC.

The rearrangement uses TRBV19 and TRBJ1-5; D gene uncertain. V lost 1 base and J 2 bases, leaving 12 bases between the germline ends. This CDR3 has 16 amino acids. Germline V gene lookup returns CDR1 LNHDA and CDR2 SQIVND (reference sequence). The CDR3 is CASSIVSGSGNQPQHF. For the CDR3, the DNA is TGTGCCAGTAGTATAGTTTCCGGGTCGGGCAATCAGCCCCAGCATTTT.